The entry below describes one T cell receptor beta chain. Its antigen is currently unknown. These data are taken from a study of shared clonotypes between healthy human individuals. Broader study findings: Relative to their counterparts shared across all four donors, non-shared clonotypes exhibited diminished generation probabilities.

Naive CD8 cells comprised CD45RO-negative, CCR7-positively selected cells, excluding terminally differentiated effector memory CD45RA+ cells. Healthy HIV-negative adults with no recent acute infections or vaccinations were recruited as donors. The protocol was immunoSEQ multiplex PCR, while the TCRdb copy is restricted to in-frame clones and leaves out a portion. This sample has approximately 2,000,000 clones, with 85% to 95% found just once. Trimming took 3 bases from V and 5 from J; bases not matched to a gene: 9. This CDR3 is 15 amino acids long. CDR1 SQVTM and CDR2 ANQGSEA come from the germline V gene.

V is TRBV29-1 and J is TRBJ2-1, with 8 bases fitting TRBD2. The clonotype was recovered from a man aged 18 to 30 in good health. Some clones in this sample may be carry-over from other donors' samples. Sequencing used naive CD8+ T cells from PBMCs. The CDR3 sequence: CSVDLSGRVHNEQFF. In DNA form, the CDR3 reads TGCAGCGTTGACCTGAGCGGGAGAGTCCACAATGAGCAGTTCTTC.